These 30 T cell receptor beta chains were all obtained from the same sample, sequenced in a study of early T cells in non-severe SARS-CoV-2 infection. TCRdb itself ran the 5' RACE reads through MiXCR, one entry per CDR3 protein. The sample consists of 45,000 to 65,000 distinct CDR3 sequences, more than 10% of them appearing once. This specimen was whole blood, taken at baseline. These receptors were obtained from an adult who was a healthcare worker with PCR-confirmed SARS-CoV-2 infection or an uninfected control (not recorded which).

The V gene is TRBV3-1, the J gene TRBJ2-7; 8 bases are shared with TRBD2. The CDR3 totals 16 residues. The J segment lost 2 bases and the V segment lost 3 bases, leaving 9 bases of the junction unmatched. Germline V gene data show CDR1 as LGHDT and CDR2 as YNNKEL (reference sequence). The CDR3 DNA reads TGTGCCAGCAGCCAGCAACACGGACTAGCCCCCTACGAGCAGTACTTC. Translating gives CASSQQHGLAPYEQYF.

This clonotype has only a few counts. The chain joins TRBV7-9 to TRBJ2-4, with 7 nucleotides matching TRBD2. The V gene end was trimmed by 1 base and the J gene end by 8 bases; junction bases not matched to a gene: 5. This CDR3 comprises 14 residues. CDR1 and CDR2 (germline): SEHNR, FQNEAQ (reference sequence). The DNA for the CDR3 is TGTGCCAGCAGCTTAGGACTAGCCGGTGACATTCAGTACTTC. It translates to CASSLGLAGDIQYF.

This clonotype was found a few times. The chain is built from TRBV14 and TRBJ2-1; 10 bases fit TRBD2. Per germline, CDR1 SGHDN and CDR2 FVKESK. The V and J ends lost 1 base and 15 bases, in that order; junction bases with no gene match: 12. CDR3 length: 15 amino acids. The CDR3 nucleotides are TGTGCCAGCAGCCAAGGTCTAGCGGGAGTAACCCAGATGTTCTTC. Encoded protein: CASSQGLAGVTQMFF.

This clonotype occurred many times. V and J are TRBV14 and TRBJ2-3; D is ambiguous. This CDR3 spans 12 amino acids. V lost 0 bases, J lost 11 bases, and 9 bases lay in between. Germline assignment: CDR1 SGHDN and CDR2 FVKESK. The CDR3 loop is CASSQEIGWQYF. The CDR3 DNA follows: TGTGCCAGCAGCCAAGAGATCGGGTGGCAGTATTTT.

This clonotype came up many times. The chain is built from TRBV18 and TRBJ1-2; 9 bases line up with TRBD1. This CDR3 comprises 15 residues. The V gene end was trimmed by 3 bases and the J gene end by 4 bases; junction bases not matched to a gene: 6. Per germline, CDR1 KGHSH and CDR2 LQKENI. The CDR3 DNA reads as TGTGCCAGCTCACCTATGGGGACAGGGATCTATGGCTACACCTTC. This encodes CASSPMGTGIYGYTF.

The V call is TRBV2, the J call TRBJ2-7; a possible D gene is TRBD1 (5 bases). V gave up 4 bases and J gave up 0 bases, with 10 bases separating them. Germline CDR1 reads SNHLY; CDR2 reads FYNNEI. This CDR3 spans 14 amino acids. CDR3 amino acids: CASSGAGLSYEQYF. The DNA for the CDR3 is TGTGCCAGCAGTGGGGCAGGGCTCTCCTACGAGCAGTACTTC.

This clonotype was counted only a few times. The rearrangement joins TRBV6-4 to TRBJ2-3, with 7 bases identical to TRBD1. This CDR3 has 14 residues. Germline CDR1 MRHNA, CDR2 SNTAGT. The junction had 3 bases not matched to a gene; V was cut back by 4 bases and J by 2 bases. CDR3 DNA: TGTGCCAGCAGTGGACAGGGAGACACAGATACGCAGTATTTT. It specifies CASSGQGDTDTQYF.

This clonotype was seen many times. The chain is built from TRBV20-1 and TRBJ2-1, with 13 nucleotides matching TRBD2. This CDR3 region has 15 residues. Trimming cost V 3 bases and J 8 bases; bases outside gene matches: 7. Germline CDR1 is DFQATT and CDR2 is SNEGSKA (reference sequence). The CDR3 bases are TGCAGTGCTAGTCAGAGGACTAGCGGGAGCGATGAGCAGTTCTTC. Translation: CSASQRTSGSDEQFF.

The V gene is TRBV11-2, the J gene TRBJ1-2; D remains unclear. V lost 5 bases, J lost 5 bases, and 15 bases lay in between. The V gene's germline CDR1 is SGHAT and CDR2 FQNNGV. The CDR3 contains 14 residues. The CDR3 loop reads CASSNTGSRYGYTF. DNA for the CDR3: TGTGCCAGCAGCAATACCGGGAGCCGATATGGCTACACCTTC.

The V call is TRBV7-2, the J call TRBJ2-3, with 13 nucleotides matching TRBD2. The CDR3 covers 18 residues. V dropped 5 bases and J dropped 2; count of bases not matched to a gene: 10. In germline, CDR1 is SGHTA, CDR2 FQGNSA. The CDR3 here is CASSPGLAGESHTDTQYF. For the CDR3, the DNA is TGTGCCAGCAGCCCCGGACTAGCGGGAGAGTCACACACAGATACGCAGTATTTT.

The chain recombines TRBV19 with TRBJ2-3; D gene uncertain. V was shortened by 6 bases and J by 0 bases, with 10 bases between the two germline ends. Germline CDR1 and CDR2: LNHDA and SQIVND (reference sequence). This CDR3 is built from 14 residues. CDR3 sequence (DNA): TGTGCCAGTAGACAGCTTAGTAGCACAGATACGCAGTATTTT. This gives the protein CASRQLSSTDTQYF. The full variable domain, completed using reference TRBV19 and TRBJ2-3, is DGGITQSPKYLFRKEGQNVTLSCEQNLNHDAMYWYRQDPGQGLRLIYYSQIVNDFQKGDIAEGYSVSREKKESFPLTVTSAQKNPTAFYLCASRQLSSTDTQYFGPGTRLTVL.

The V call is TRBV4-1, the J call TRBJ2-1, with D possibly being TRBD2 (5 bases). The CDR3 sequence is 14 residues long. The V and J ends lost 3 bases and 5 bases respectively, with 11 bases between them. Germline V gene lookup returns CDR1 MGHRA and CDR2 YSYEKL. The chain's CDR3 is CASSQAGTHNEQFF. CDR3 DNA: TGCGCCAGCAGCCAGGCGGGCACCCACAATGAGCAGTTCTTC.

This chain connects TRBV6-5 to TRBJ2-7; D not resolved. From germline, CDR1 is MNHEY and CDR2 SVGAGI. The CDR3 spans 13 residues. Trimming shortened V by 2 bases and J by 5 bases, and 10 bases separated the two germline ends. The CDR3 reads CASSYGNPNEQYF. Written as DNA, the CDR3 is TGTGCCAGCAGTTACGGTAACCCCAACGAGCAGTACTTC.

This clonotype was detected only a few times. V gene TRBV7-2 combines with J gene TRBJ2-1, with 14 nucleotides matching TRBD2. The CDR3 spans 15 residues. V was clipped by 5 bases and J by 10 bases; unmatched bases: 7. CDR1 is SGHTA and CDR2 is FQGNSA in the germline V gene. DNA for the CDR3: TGTGCCAGCAGCCAGGGACTAGCGGGAGTTGAGGAGCAGTTCTTC. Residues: CASSQGLAGVEEQFF.

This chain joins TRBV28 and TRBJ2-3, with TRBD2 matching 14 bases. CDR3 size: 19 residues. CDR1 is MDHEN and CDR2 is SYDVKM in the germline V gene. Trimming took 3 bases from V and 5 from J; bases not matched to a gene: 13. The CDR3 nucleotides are TGTGCCAGCAGTTTTCAACCGGGACTAGCGGGAGTGGGAGGAGATACGCAGTATTTT. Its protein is CASSFQPGLAGVGGDTQYF.

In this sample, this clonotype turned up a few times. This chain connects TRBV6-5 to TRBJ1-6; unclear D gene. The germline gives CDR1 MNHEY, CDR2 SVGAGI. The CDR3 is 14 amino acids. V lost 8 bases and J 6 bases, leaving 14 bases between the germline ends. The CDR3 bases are TGTGCCAGCCGGAGGGCGTCGTCTAATTCACCCCTCCACTTT. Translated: CASRRASSNSPLHF.

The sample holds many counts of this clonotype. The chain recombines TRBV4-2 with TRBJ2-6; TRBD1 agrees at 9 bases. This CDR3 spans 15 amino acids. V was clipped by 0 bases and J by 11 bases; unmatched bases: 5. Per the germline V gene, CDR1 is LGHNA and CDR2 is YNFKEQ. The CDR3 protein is CASSQEDRDRDVLTF. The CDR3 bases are TGTGCCAGCAGCCAAGAGGATCGGGACAGGGACGTCCTGACTTTC.

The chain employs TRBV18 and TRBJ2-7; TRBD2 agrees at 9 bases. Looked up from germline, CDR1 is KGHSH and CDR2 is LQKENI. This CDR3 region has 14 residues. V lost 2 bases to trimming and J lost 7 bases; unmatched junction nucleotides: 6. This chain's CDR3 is CASSPTVAGAEQYF. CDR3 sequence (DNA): TGTGCCAGCTCACCAACGGTAGCGGGAGCTGAGCAGTACTTC.

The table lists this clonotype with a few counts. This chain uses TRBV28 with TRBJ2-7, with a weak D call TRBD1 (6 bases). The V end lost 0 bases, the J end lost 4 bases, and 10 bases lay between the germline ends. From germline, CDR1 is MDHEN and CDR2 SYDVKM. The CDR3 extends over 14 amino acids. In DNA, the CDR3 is TGTGCCAGCAGTTTATGGGGACAATCTTACGAGCAGTACTTC. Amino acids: CASSLWGQSYEQYF.

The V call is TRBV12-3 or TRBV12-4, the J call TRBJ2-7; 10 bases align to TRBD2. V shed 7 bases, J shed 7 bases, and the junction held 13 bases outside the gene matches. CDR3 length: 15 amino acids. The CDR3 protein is CASIGPASGRGEQYF. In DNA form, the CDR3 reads TGTGCCAGCATAGGGCCGGCTAGCGGGAGAGGTGAGCAGTACTTC.

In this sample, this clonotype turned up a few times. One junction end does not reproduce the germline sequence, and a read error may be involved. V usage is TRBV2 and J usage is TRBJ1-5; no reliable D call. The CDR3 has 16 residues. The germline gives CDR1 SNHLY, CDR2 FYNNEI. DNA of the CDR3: TGTGCCAGCAGTCAGCCGGGATTCCGGTTCGATCAGCCCCAACATTTT. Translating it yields CASSQPGFRFDQPQHF.

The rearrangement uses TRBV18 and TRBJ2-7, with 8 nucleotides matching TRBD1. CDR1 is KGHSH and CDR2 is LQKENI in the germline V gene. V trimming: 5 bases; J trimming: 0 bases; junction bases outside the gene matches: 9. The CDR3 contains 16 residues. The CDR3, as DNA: TGTGCCAGCTCAGAGCAGGGGGCAAGGAGCTCCTACGAGCAGTACTTC. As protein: CASSEQGARSSYEQYF.

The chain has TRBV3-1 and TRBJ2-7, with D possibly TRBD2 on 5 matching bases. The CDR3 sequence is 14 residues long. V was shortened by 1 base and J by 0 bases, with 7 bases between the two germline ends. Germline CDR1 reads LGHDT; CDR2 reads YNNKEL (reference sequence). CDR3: CASSQVTSSYEQYF. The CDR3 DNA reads TGTGCCAGCAGCCAAGTTACTAGCTCCTACGAGCAGTACTTC.

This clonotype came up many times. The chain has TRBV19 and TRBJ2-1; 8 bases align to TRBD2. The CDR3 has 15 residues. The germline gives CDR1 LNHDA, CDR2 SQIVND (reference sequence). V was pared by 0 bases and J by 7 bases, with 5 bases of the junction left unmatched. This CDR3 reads CASSIDSGSNNEQFF. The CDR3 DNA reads TGTGCCAGTAGTATAGACAGCGGGAGTAATAATGAGCAGTTCTTC.

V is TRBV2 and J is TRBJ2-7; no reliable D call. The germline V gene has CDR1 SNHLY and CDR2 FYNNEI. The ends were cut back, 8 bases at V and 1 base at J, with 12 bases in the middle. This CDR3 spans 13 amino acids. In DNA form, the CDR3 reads TGTGCCAGCCAGTCAGTCGGATCCTACGAGCAGTACTTC. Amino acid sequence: CASQSVGSYEQYF.

The CDR3 coding sequence is TGCGCCAGCAGCCAAGATGGGCAGGGTCAACGCGAGCAGTACTTC. Its translation is CASSQDGQGQREQYF. J is TRBJ2-7 and V is TRBV4-3; D is possibly TRBD1 (5 bases). Germline values: CDR1 LGHNA, CDR2 YSLEER. V lost 0 bases and J lost 6, with 15 bases in between. The CDR3 length is 15 residues.

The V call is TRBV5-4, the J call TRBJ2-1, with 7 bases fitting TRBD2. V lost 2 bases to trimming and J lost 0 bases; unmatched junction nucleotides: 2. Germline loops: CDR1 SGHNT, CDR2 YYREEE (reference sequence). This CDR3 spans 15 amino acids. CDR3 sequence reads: CASSLLASSYNEQFF. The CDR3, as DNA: TGTGCCAGCAGCTTACTAGCGAGCTCCTACAATGAGCAGTTCTTC.

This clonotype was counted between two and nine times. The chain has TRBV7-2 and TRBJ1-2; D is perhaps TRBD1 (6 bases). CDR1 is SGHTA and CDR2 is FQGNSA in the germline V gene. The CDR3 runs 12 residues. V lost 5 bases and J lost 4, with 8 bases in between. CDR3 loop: CASSGQFYGYTF. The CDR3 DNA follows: TGTGCCAGCAGCGGACAGTTCTATGGCTACACCTTC.

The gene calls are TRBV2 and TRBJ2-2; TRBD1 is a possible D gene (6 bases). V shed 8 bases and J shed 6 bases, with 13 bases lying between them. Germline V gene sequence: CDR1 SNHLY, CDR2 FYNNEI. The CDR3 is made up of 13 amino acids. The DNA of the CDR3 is TGTGCCAGCGAGTTGGGGGCCTCCGGGGAGCTGTTTTTT. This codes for CASELGASGELFF.

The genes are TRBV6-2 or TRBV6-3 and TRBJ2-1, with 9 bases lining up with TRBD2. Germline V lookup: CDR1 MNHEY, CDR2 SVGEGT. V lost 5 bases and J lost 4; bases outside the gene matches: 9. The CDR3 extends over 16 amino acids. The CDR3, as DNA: TGTGCCAGCAGTCACCAGCAGACTAGCGGTTACAATGAGCAGTTCTTC. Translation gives CASSHQQTSGYNEQFF.